This TCR beta chain originates from a study of somatic mutations in cytotoxic T cells in rheumatoid arthritis (TCRdb year 2017). Turning to the overall study: Peripheral blood (30 ml EDTA) was collected from patients immediately after diagnosis and before any treatment began. TCRB deep sequencing was performed for roughly 69 rheumatoid arthritis patients and 20 healthy controls. The study asked whether expanded CD8+ T-cell clones in newly diagnosed, untreated rheumatoid arthritis carry somatic mutations, and used TCRB deep sequencing to characterize clonality. Median age was essentially the same in the patient group and the control group. Some T-cell populations stained with V beta antibodies were sorted by flow on a FACSAria II or Sony SH800 to nearly 100% purity, with sorted V beta1+ cells additionally subjected to TCRB sequencing. Beyond this particular receptor, the publication reports: Rheumatoid arthritis patients and age-matched healthy controls did not significantly differ in CD8+ T-cell clonality. It was unknown which antigens the expanded CD8+ clones targeted, and their absence from virus-specific databases did not exclude viral specificity. Several identical CD8+ TCRB sequences were found in both blood and synovial fluid, and in about an eighth of the 65 patients the largest CD8+ clone exceeded 20% of CD8+ cells. CD8+ clonality increased with age in patients (Spearman r ≈ 0.5) but not in healthy controls. The finding that TRBV07 was slightly underrepresented in patients was left unadjusted for multiple comparisons.

Notes on this clone: The clone's antigen remains unknown. No much larger clone exists at a distance of one base, and base qualities are not known.

CD4+ and CD8+ cells were isolated by positive magnetic bead selection on an AutoMACS, and purity was checked by flow cytometry. Initial screening for clonal expansions relied on flow cytometry with a TCR V beta antibody panel, after which sorted CD8+ fractions underwent TCRB deep sequencing for characterization. Peripheral blood mononuclear cells were isolated by Ficoll-Paque PLUS density gradient separation. Nucleospin Tissue or Tissue XS kits were used to extract DNA from CD4-enriched, CD8-enriched or PBMC samples, and a Qubit 2.0 fluorometer was used for quantification. Including cysteine and phenylalanine, the CDR3 has 17 amino acids. The only DNA kept is the CDR3, 51 bases in frame from the first base. V lost 0 bases and J lost 7 bases; the stretch between them is 18 bases long. In the germline V gene, CDR1 corresponds to SGHVT and CDR2 to SQSDAQ. TCRB CDR3 sequencing used the immunoSEQ assay on genomic DNA. The published analysis was carried out like this. Patient CD8+ clones larger than 1% were compared against published virus-specific TCRB sequences, and only a few matched. Analyses were restricted to productive TCRB rearrangements. Defining a clone by its unique TCRB CDR3 sequence, the study calculated clonality as a productive clonality index derived from Shannon entropy. Repertoire overlap for a pair of samples was computed from each clone's template counts relative to total templates per sample. V-gene usage from TCRB sequencing and V-gene usage measured by flow cytometry were correlated (Spearman r of 0.61). Entries here come from immuneACCESS through TCRdb and include only in-frame sequences with V and J called. Some clones fail to appear in such tables; in the studies checked, an unresolved V gene covers under half of the shortfall, and the cause of the remainder is unknown. V, J and clone size are those of that table, while D and trimming were read from the DNA. This sample lists around 15,000 clones; roughly 79% were detected once. The top ten constitute less than 25% of the sample.

The chain was built from TRBV7-4 and TRBJ1-4, with the identity of the D gene unclear. The clonotype was recovered from an adult with rheumatoid arthritis. Sequences were obtained from CD8+ T cells sorted from blood. At the DNA level, the sequence is TGTGCCAGCAGCTTAGCCGGGAGGAGGGAAAGTAGTGAAAAACTGTTTTTT. Its coded protein is CASSLAGRRESSEKLFF.